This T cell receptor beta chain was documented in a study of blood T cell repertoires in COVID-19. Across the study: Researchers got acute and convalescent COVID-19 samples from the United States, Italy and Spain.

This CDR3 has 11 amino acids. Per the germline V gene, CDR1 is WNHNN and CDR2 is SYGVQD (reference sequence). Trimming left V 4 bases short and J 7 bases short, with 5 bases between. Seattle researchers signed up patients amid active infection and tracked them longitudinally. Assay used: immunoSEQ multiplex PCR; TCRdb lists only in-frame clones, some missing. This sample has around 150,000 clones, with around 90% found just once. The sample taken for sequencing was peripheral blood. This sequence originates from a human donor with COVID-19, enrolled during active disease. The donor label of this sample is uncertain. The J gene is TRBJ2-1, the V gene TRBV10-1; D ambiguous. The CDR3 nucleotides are TGCGCCAGCAGTGGTGAGAATGAGCAGTTCTTC. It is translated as CASSGENEQFF.